This TCR beta chain was retrieved from a study of blood T cell repertoires in COVID-19. TCRdb keeps only in-frame clones here, not all; method: immunoSEQ multiplex PCR. Seen here are 300,000 to 450,000 clones, 85% observed once, and the top ten hold approximately 3.7%. The CDR3 is 16 residues long. Germline V gives CDR1 SGHRS, CDR2 YFSETQ. The V segment lost 5 bases and the J segment 2 bases; nucleotides outside the gene matches: 12. The clonotype comes from a young woman with acute or convalescent COVID-19. Sequencing input: peripheral blood. The chain employs TRBV5-1 and TRBJ1-2; 7 nucleotides line up with TRBD1. The CDR3 loop is CASSGGQPHINYGYTF. Written as DNA, the CDR3 is TGCGCCAGCAGTGGGGGACAGCCCCATATAAACTATGGCTACACCTTC.